A single sample is the source of the 18 T cell receptor beta chains below, sequenced in a study of a mutant IDH1 vaccine in newly diagnosed glioma. No antigen has been assigned to these receptors. Indicated time point: week 5, during vaccination. Mutant IDH1 20-mer peptide, at 300 ug, made up each vaccine dose, with topical imiquimod. Using immunoSEQ multiplex PCR, the repertoire was profiled, and TCRdb retains in-frame clones only, with some absent. In the table there are 30,000 to 40,000 clones, just under 85% of which are singletons. The sample here was PBMCs, taken from a glioma patient whose treatment included an IDH1 peptide vaccine. The receptors come from a man younger than 45 with glioma.

The gene calls are TRBV29-1 and TRBJ2-2, with D tentatively TRBD1 or TRBD2 (5 bases each). Germline V CDR1 and CDR2: SQVTM, ANQGSEA. CDR3 length equals 14 residues. The ends were cut back, 0 bases at V and 5 bases at J, with 10 bases in the middle. In DNA, the CDR3 is TGCAGCGTTGAAGAGTCCAGGGAGACCGGGGAGCTGTTTTTT. Protein sequence: CSVEESRETGELFF.

The CDR3 nucleotides are TGCGCCAGCAGCCCAGCGGGGGGGGGTACAGATACGCAGTATTTT. Encoded protein: CASSPAGGGTDTQYF. The chain recombines TRBV5-1 with TRBJ2-3; 10 bases line up with TRBD2. CDR1 and CDR2 (germline): SGHRS, YFSETQ. After removal of 4 bases from V and 3 bases from J, the junction contained 5 bases not matched to a gene. The CDR3 consists of 15 residues.

In its sample, this clone was seen a few times. V gene TRBV4-3 combines with J gene TRBJ2-6; D perhaps matches TRBD1 (6 bases). The germline gives CDR1 LGHNA, CDR2 YSLEER. Trimming took 1 base from V and 2 from J, leaving 6 bases between them. The CDR3 runs 15 residues. This CDR3 is CASSQAGAGANVLTF. CDR3 DNA: TGCGCCAGCAGCCAAGCAGGGGCTGGGGCCAACGTCCTGACTTTC.

The rearrangement joins TRBV6-1 to TRBJ2-3, with D possibly TRBD1 on 6 matching bases. The germline V and J ends were trimmed by 6 bases and 5 bases, with 12 bases remaining between them. Germline V gene data show CDR1 as MNHNS and CDR2 as SASEGT. This CDR3 has 13 residues. CDR3 amino acids: CASSPGHLDTQYF. The CDR3 region has the DNA TGTGCCAGCAGCCCGGGACATCTAGATACGCAGTATTTT.

This chain uses TRBV2 with TRBJ1-1; D not certain. Looked up from germline, CDR1 is SNHLY and CDR2 is FYNNEI. CDR3 size: 13 residues. Trimming removed 6 bases from V and 0 bases from J, with 8 bases in between. For the CDR3, the DNA is TGTGCCAGCAGCCAAGGGATGAACACTGAAGCTTTCTTT. It yields the protein CASSQGMNTEAFF.

The chain has TRBV5-6 and TRBJ1-4; D call uncertain. The CDR3 is 14 residues long. The V gene's germline CDR1 is SGHDT and CDR2 YYEEEE. V lost 4 bases to trimming and J lost 2 bases, with 9 bases between them. CDR3 nucleotide sequence: TGTGCCAGCAGCCCGCAGGAGACTAATGAAAAACTGTTTTTT. Translating gives CASSPQETNEKLFF.

The rearrangement uses TRBV5-1 and TRBJ2-5, with 7 nucleotides matching TRBD1. Germline V gene sequence: CDR1 SGHRS, CDR2 YFSETQ. The CDR3 sequence is 13 residues long. Trimming took 3 bases from V and 4 from J; bases not matched to a gene: 3. CDR3 sequence reads: CASSWTGGETQYF. The CDR3 region has the DNA TGCGCCAGCAGCTGGACAGGAGGAGAGACCCAGTACTTC.

The gene calls are TRBV5-8 and TRBJ2-6, with TRBD1 matching 9 bases. V lost 4 bases to trimming and J lost 2 bases; unmatched junction nucleotides: 10. This CDR3 is 18 amino acids long. Germline V gene sequence: CDR1 SGHTS, CDR2 YDEGEE. CDR3 nucleotides: TGTGCCAGCAGCCCCTTGACAGGGGGTTCTCCTGGGGCCAACGTCCTGACTTTC. Amino acids: CASSPLTGGSPGANVLTF.

The chain combines TRBV5-1 with TRBJ1-5, with D possibly matching TRBD1 (5 bases). Germline lookup yields CDR1 SGHRS and CDR2 YFSETQ. Trimming removed 0 bases at V and 1 base at J, with 11 bases between. The CDR3 runs 16 residues. The CDR3 reads CASSLDRAGSNQPQHF. The CDR3 nucleotides read TGCGCCAGCAGCTTGGATCGGGCAGGGAGCAATCAGCCCCAGCATTTT. Variable domain in full (rest from reference TRBV5-1 and TRBJ1-5): KAGVTQTPRYLIKTRGQQVTLSCSPISGHRSVSWYQQTPGQGLQFLFEYFSETQRNKGNFPGRFSGRQFSNSRSEMNVSTLELGDSALYLCASSLDRAGSNQPQHFGDGTRLSIL.

This clone was picked up a small number of times. The rearrangement links TRBV4-3 to TRBJ1-1, with D possibly TRBD1 on 5 matching bases. In germline, CDR1 is LGHNA, CDR2 YSLEER. This CDR3 spans 14 amino acids. Trimming shortened V by 0 bases and J by 1 base, and 6 bases separated the two germline ends. Here the CDR3 reads CASSQDTGNTEAFF. CDR3 coding DNA: TGCGCCAGCAGCCAAGATACAGGGAACACTGAAGCTTTCTTT.

This rearrangement joins TRBV15 to TRBJ2-3; 7 bases line up with TRBD2. The trim removed 1 base at V and 4 bases at J, leaving 8 bases unmatched. The V gene's germline CDR1 is LNHNV and CDR2 YYDKDF (reference sequence). This CDR3 spans 16 amino acids. The CDR3 reads CATSRVAGRGSDTQYF. The DNA for the CDR3 is TGTGCCACCAGCAGAGTAGCGGGCAGAGGCTCAGATACGCAGTATTTT.

This chain uses TRBV6-5 with TRBJ1-1; possibly TRBD1 for D (6 bases). Germline V lookup: CDR1 MNHEY, CDR2 SVGAGI. Trimming took off 6 bases at V and 3 bases at J, with 14 bases between the two ends. CDR3 length: 14 amino acids. In DNA, the CDR3 is TGTGCCAGCAGAAAACAGGGAGTGGACACTGAAGCTTTCTTT. The encoded protein is CASRKQGVDTEAFF.

V is TRBV5-1 and J is TRBJ2-3; 8 nucleotides match TRBD2. Germline V gene data show CDR1 as SGHRS and CDR2 as YFSETQ. The CDR3 consists of 16 residues. With 0 bases clipped from V and 2 bases from J, the junction kept 5 bases outside the gene matches. As DNA, the CDR3 is TGCGCCAGCAGCTTGGCGGGACTAGGGAACACAGATACGCAGTATTTT. Encoded protein: CASSLAGLGNTDTQYF.

The CDR3 is CASSSVHGDTGELFF. As DNA, the CDR3 is TGTGCCAGCAGCTCAGTTCACGGAGACACCGGGGAGCTGTTTTTT. The V gene is TRBV5-6, the J gene TRBJ2-2; unclear D gene. CDR1 is SGHDT, CDR2 YYEEEE, per germline. The V and J ends lost 3 bases and 3 bases respectively, with 12 bases between them. The CDR3 length is 15 residues.

This sequence joins TRBV7-7 and TRBJ2-5; TRBD1 is a possible D gene (6 bases). Germline V CDR1 and CDR2: SSHAT, FNYEAQ (reference sequence). The CDR3 covers 16 residues. Trimming took 4 bases from V and 4 from J, leaving 19 bases between them. Here the CDR3 DNA reads TGTGCCAGCAGCTCCTTTGGGTACAGGGTAGGAGAGACCCAGTACTTC. Its translation is CASSSFGYRVGETQYF. The variable domain in full, with the rest retrieved from reference TRBV7-7 and TRBJ2-5, is GAGVSQSPRYKVTKRGQDVTLRCDPISSHATLYWYQQALGQGPEFLTYFNYEAQPDKSGLPSDRFSAERPEGSISTLTIQRTEQRDSAMYRCASSSFGYRVGETQYFGPGTRLLVL.

The chain uses TRBV30 and TRBJ1-2; perhaps TRBD1 as D (6 bases). The germline CDR1 and CDR2 sequences are GTSNPN and SVGIG (reference sequence). V gave up 5 bases and J gave up 2 bases, with 15 bases separating them. CDR3 length equals 14 residues. DNA for the CDR3: TGTGCCTGGGGCGGGGGGGCCGAAAACTATGGCTACACCTTC. This encodes CAWGGGAENYGYTF.

The chain joins TRBV2 to TRBJ2-1; TRBD2 agrees at 7 bases. The CDR3 spans 18 residues. After removal of 3 bases from V and 0 bases from J, the junction contained 11 bases not matched to a gene. Per germline, CDR1 SNHLY and CDR2 FYNNEI. This CDR3 is CASSEGLLARYSYNEQFF. CDR3 coding DNA: TGTGCCAGCAGTGAGGGATTACTAGCGCGATACTCCTACAATGAGCAGTTCTTC. Using reference TRBV2 and TRBJ2-1 for the parts outside the CDR3, the full variable domain is EPEVTQTPSHQVTQMGQEVILRCVPISNHLYFYWYRQILGQKVEFLVSFYNNEISEKSEIFDDQFSVERPDGSNFTLKIRSTKLEDSAMYFCASSEGLLARYSYNEQFFGPGTRLTVL.

The genes are TRBV18 and TRBJ2-7; 10 nucleotides align to TRBD1. V gave up 4 bases and J gave up 4 bases; unmatched junction bases: 13. The CDR3 is 17 amino acids. CDR1 and CDR2 from the germline V gene are KGHSH and LQKENI. CDR3 region: CASSLGGTGAGRYEQYF. DNA for the CDR3: TGTGCCAGCTCACTAGGCGGGACAGGGGCAGGGAGATACGAGCAGTACTTC.